Shown below are 5 T cell receptor beta chains from a single sample sequenced in a study of blood T cells in healthy people across ages. Next came a second PCR, run for about 7 to 12 cycles, which used a sample-barcoded 5' primer along with a J-beta primer mix. TCRdb used MiXCR to reprocess the 5' RACE reads, holding one entry per CDR3 protein. Here the sample spans approximately 2,000,000 distinct CDR3 sequences, about 39% being singletons. Sample: blood. The receptor set was obtained from a human donor in good health.

The gene calls are TRBV12-3 or TRBV12-4 and TRBJ1-1, with D perhaps TRBD1 (5 bases). This CDR3 comprises 14 residues. Trimming removed 3 bases from V and 4 bases from J, with 12 bases in between. CDR3: CASSFNGGSTEAFF. The CDR3 bases are TGTGCCAGCAGTTTTAACGGGGGGAGCACTGAAGCTTTCTTT.

This clonotype was counted only a few times. The V gene is TRBV7-9, the J gene TRBJ2-7; D remains unclear. The CDR3 is 13 residues long. Trimming took off 10 bases at V and 6 bases at J, with 19 bases between the two ends. Germline CDR1 reads SEHNR; CDR2 reads FQNEAQ (reference sequence). Written as DNA, the CDR3 is TGTGCCACCATGCCTTACCTGGGTGGCGAGCAGTACTTC. Translation gives CATMPYLGGEQYF.

A few counts support this clonotype. The chain is built from TRBV6-2 or TRBV6-3 and TRBJ2-4, with D perhaps given as TRBD1 or TRBD2 (5 bases each). Looked up from germline, CDR1 is MNHEY and CDR2 is SVGEGT. This CDR3 contains 15 residues. Deletions cut 5 bases from V and 13 bases from J, with 24 bases between. The CDR3 spells CASSTRQLARWEQYF. The CDR3 coding sequence is TGTGCCAGCAGTACGAGACAGTTGGCACGTTGGGAGCAGTACTTC.

This clonotype was seen more than once but under ten times. The rearrangement joins TRBV7-8 to TRBJ1-2, with D tentatively TRBD1 (5 bases). Trimming stripped 3 bases from V and 0 bases from J, with 17 bases between. Germline V gene sequence: CDR1 SGHVS, CDR2 FQNEAQ. The CDR3 runs to 17 residues. The CDR3 protein is CASSFSVGERPNYGYTF. Here the CDR3 DNA reads TGTGCCAGCAGCTTCTCCGTAGGGGAGAGACCTAACTATGGCTACACCTTC.

Concerning this clonotype itself: The junction shows a germline mismatch at one end, possibly a read error. The CDR3 sequence: CASSSGAQFNYGYTF. The DNA for the CDR3 is TGTGCCAGCAGTTCAGGGGCGCAATTCAACTACGGCTACACCTTC. The chain joins TRBV12-3 or TRBV12-4 to TRBJ1-2, with a tentative D call TRBD1 (6 bases). The CDR3 totals 15 residues.